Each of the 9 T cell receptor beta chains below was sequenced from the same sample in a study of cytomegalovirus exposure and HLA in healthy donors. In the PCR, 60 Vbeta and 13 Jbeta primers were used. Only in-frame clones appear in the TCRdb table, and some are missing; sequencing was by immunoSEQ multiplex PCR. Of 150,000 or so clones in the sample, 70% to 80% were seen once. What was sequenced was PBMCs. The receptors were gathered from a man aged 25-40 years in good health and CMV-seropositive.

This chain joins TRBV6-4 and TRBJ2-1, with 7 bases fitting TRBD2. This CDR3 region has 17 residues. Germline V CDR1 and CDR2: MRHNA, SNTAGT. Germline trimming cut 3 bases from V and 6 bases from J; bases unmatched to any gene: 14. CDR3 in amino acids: CASSESIGLAEPNEQFF. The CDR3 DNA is TGTGCCAGCAGTGAATCAATAGGGCTAGCGGAGCCCAATGAGCAGTTCTTC.

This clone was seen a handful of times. DNA for the CDR3: TGTGCCAGCAGTTACTCGACTAGCGGGAGGGCGGAGACCCAGTACTTC. Translated, it gives CASSYSTSGRAETQYF. The rearrangement links TRBV6-5 to TRBJ2-5; TRBD2 matches at 14 bases. V lost 0 bases to trimming and J lost 5 bases; unmatched junction nucleotides: 2. Germline V CDR1 and CDR2: MNHEY, SVGAGI. The CDR3 is 16 residues long.

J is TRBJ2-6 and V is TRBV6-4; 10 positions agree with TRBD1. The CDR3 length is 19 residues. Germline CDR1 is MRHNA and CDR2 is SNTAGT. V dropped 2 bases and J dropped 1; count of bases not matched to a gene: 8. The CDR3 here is CASSDPKGTGVSGANVLTF. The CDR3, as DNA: TGTGCCAGCAGTGACCCAAAAGGGACAGGGGTTTCTGGGGCCAACGTCCTGACTTTC.

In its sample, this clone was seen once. The CDR3: CASTTATTSGNTIYF. In DNA form, the CDR3 reads TGTGCCAGCACGACAGCAACCACCTCTGGAAACACCATATATTTT. The chain joins TRBV6-6 to TRBJ1-3; D may be TRBD1 (5 bases). V lost 7 bases and J 0 bases, leaving 13 bases between the germline ends. In germline, CDR1 is MNHNY, CDR2 SVGAGI (reference sequence). The CDR3 has 15 residues.

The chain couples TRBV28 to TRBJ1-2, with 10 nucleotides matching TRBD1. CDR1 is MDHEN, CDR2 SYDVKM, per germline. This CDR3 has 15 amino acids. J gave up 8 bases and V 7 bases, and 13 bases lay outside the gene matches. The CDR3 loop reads CASMGPRQGARGYTF. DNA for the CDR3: TGTGCCAGCATGGGCCCGCGACAGGGGGCTCGCGGCTACACCTTC.

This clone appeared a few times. CDR3 DNA sequence: TGTGCCAGTAGTTCTGGCTGGTCCTACGAGCAGTACTTC. Its protein is CASSSGWSYEQYF. The chain recombines TRBV19 with TRBJ2-7; D unresolved. This CDR3 has 13 amino acids. Germline lookup yields CDR1 LNHDA and CDR2 SQIVND (reference sequence). V lost 5 bases to trimming and J lost 1 base, with 9 bases between them.

CDR3 sequence reads: CASSSGQVSDTQYF. Here the CDR3 DNA reads TGCGCCAGCAGCTCTGGACAGGTATCAGATACGCAGTATTTT. The rearrangement uses TRBV5-1 and TRBJ2-3; TRBD1 matches 7 bases. Germline CDR1 SGHRS, CDR2 YFSETQ. J was trimmed by 4 bases and V by 3 bases; bases with no gene match: 5. The CDR3 runs to 14 residues.

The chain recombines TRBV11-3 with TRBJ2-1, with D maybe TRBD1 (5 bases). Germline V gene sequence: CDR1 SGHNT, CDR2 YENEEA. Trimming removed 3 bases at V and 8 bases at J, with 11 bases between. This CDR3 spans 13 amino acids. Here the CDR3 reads CASSLSWGDEQFF. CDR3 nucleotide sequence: TGTGCCAGCAGCTTGTCTTGGGGCGATGAGCAGTTCTTC. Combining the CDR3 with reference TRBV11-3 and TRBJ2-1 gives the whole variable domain EAGVVQSPRYKIIEKKQPVAFWCNPISGHNTLYWYLQNLGQGPELLIRYENEEAVDDSQLPKDRFSAERLKGVDSTLKIQPAELGDSAVYLCASSLSWGDEQFFGPGTRLTVL.

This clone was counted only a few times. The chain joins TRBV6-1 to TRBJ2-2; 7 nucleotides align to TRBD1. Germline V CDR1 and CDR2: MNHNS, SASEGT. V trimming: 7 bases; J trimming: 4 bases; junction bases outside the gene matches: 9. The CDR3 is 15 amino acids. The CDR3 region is CASIKRQGSTGELFF. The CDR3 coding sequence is TGTGCCAGCATCAAACGACAGGGTAGCACCGGGGAGCTGTTTTTT.